The source of this T cell receptor beta chain is a study of response to subunit inactivated influenza vaccine. Study-level results: The authors suggested that every seasonal influenza vaccination recruits few new T cells.

V shed 0 bases, J shed 1 base, and the junction held 3 bases outside the gene matches. The CDR3 covers 16 residues. CDR1 LGHDT and CDR2 YNNKEL come from the germline V gene (reference sequence). TCRdb passed the RT-PCR reads through MiXCR, listing each CDR3 protein once. The data show under 550,000 distinct CDR3 sequences, around 8% seen once. As concerns this clonotype: The antigen remains undetermined.

This receptor was taken from a man in his fifties or sixties who received an inactivated influenza vaccine. The genes are TRBV3-1 and TRBJ2-7; 10 bases fit TRBD2. The sequencing here drew on PBMCs from blood, taken less than 30 months after vaccination. The CDR3 nucleotides read TGTGCCAGCAGCCAAGAACTAGCGGGACCTTCCTACGAGCAGTACTTC. This sequence encodes CASSQELAGPSYEQYF.